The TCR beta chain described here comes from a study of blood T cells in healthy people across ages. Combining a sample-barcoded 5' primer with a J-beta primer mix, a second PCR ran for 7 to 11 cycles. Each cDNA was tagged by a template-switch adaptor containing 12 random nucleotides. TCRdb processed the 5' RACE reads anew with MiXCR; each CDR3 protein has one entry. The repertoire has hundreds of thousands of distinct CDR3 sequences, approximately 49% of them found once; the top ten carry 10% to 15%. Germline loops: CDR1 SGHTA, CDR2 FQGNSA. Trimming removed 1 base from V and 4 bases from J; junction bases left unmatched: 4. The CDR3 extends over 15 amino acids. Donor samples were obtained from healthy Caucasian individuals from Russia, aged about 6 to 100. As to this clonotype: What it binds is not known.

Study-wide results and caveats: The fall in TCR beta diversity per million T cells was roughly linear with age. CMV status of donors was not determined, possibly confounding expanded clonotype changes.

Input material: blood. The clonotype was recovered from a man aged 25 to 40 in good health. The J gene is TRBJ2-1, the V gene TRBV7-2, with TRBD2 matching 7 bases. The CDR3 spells CASSLEGREYNEQFF. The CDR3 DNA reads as TGTGCCAGCAGCTTAGAAGGGAGGGAATACAATGAGCAGTTCTTC.